The source of this TCR beta chain is a study of Ad26.COV2.S vaccination and SARS-CoV-2 variants. Study information: Doses of Ad26.COV2.S were injected into muscle once or twice, 56 days apart. The study, taken as a whole, reports: An underestimation of total T cell responses may have resulted from the TCR breadth and depth analyses.

In regard to this clone: Its antigen remains unidentified.

Described treatment: about 20 received Ad26.COV2.S at low or high dose, single or two shots; 5 received placebo; per-sample allocation not given. Specimen acquisition occurred on day 63 following the initial vaccine or placebo injection. CDR3 length equals 13 residues. The V gene lost 3 bases and the J gene lost 7 bases, with 10 bases spanning the gap. Germline CDR1 LNHDA, CDR2 SQIVND (reference sequence). Repertoires were generated with immunoSEQ multiplex PCR, while TCRdb's copy carries only in-frame clones and drops some. The sample gives 300,000 to 350,000 clones, approximately 87% of which show up once; around 5.5% is in the top ten.

The clonotype was recovered from a person between 18 and 59 years old who received the Ad26.COV2.S COVID-19 vaccine or a placebo. This sequence joins TRBV19 and TRBJ1-5; D call uncertain. Material: peripheral blood, obtained in a trial of Ad26.COV2.S vaccine versus placebo. The CDR3: CASSIVEGQPQHF. The CDR3 coding sequence is TGTGCCAGTAGTATTGTAGAAGGACAGCCCCAGCATTTT.